Presented here are 4 T cell receptor beta chains from one specimen sequenced in a study of shared clonotypes between healthy human individuals. Libraries were prepared by immunoSEQ multiplex PCR; TCRdb keeps only in-frame clonotypes and omits some of them. The sample has 650,000 to 700,000 clones, 90% seen once. Sequenced input: memory CD8+ T cells from PBMCs. Stated subset: CD45RO+ cells pooled with CCR7-negative TemRA cells. These receptors came from a man between 18 and 35 years old in good health. Some clones in this sample may be carry-over from other donors' samples.

This chain uses TRBV11-2 with TRBJ2-1, with TRBD2 matching over 7 bases. The length of the CDR3 is 15 residues. J gave up 6 bases and V 1 base, and 6 bases lay outside the gene matches. Germline assignment: CDR1 SGHAT and CDR2 FQNNGV. The CDR3 nucleotides are TGTGCCAGCAGCTTAGCTAGCGGAGTTTTCAATGAGCAGTTCTTC. Translating it yields CASSLASGVFNEQFF.

The chain's CDR3 is CASSVVIDPRGTGELFF. The CDR3, as DNA: TGTGCCAGCAGCGTAGTAATCGACCCGAGGGGCACCGGGGAGCTGTTTTTT. This rearrangement joins TRBV9 to TRBJ2-2, with D perhaps TRBD1 or TRBD2 (5 bases each). The CDR3 is made up of 17 amino acids. Trimming stripped 0 bases from V and 4 bases from J, with 16 bases between. Per germline, CDR1 SGDLS and CDR2 YYNGEE. Using reference TRBV9 and TRBJ2-2 for the parts outside the CDR3, the full variable domain is DSGVTQTPKHLITATGQRVTLRCSPRSGDLSVYWYQQSLDQGLQFLIQYYNGEERAKGNILERFSAQQFPDLHSELNLSSLELGDSALYFCASSVVIDPRGTGELFFGEGSRLTVL.

This chain joins TRBV25-1 and TRBJ2-7, with D hard to call. Deletions cut 0 bases from V and 3 bases from J, with 3 bases between. Germline assignment: CDR1 MGHDK and CDR2 SYGVNS. This CDR3 has 12 amino acids. The CDR3 DNA is TGTGCCAGCAGTGAATATAGCTACGAGCAGTACTTC. Protein product: CASSEYSYEQYF.

V usage is TRBV28 and J usage is TRBJ1-5; D not resolved. Trimming stripped 6 bases from V and 5 bases from J, with 14 bases between. Per germline, CDR1 MDHEN and CDR2 SYDVKM. The CDR3 has 14 amino acids. The CDR3 protein is CASSSDGLYQPQHF. The CDR3 nucleotides read TGTGCCAGCAGCTCGGACGGACTATATCAGCCCCAGCATTTT.